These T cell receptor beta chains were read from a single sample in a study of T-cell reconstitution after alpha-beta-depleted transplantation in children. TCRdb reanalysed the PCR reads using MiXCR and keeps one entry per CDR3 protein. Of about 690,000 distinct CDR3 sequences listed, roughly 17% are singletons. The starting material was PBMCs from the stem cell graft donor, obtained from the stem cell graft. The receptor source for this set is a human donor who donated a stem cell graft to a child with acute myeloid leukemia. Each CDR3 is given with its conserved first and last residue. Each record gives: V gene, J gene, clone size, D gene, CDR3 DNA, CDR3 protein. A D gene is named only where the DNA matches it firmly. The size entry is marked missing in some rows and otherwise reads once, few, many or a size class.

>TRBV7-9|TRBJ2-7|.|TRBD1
TGTGCCAGCAACTGGGACGGACAGGCCGACGAGCAGTACTTC
CASNWDGQADEQYF
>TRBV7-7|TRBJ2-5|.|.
TGTGCCAGCAGCCCCCAAACCGGACGCCCGGAGACCCAGTACTTC
CASSPQTGRPETQYF
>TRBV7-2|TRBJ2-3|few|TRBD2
TGTGCCAGCAGCTTAGCCCTAGCGGGGGCTTCAGCAGATACGCAGTATTTT
CASSLALAGASADTQYF
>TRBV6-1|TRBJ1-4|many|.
TGTGCCAGCACCATGGGACTTAATGAAAAACTGTTTTTT
CASTMGLNEKLFF
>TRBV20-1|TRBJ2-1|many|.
TGCAGTGCTAGGGGGGTCCACCAGCAGTTCTTC
CSARGVHQQFF
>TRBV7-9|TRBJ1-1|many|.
TGTGCCAGCAGCTTAGGCGGCAGCCCTATGAACACTGAAGCTTTCTTT
CASSLGGSPMNTEAFF
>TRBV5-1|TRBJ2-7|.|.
TGCGCCAGCAGCCCGACGGTCTTGGGTGAGCAGTACTTC
CASSPTVLGEQYF
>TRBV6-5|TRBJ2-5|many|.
TGTGCCAGCAGTTACAACGGAATGGAGACCCAGTACTTC
CASSYNGMETQYF
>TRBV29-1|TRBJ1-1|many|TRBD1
TGCAGCGTTGTGACAGGGGGGACTGAAGCTTTCTTT
CSVVTGGTEAFF
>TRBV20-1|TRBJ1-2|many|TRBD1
TGCAGTGCGCCACAGGGGGCGCGTGGCTACACCTTC
CSAPQGARGYTF
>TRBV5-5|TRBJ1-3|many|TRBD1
TGTGCCAGCGTGGGACAGGGAGACACCATATATTTT
CASVGQGDTIYF
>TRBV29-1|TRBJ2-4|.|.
TGCAGCGTTGTGGCAGGAGGAAACATTCAGTACTTC
CSVVAGGNIQYF
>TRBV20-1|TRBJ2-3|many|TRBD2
TGCAGTGCTCACCCGACTAGCGGGGGGGCCTTGGGTACGCAGTATTTT
CSAHPTSGGALGTQYF
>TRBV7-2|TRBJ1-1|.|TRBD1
TGTGCCAGCAGCTTAGGTGGGACAGGTCAGACTGAAGCTTTCTTT
CASSLGGTGQTEAFF
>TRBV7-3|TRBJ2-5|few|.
TGTGCCAGCAGCGCCCTTAAAGGCGAGACCCAGTACTTC
CASSALKGETQYF
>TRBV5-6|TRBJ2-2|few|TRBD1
TGTGCCAGCAGCTTCGGGACAGTGAACACCGGGGAGCTGTTTTTT
CASSFGTVNTGELFF
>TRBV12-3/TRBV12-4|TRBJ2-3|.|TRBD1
TGTGCCAGCAGACCAACAGGGGTTGGCACAGATACGCAGTATTTT
CASRPTGVGTDTQYF
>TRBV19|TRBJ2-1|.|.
TGTGCCAGTAGTACGGGGGTGACCCGGGACAATGAGCAGTTCTTC
CASSTGVTRDNEQFF
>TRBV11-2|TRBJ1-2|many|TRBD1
TGTGCCAGCAGCTTAGGGTGGGACAGCCACTATGGCTACACCTTC
CASSLGWDSHYGYTF
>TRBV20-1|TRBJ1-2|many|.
TGCAGTGGGACGGGAGCGATCTATGGCTACACCTTC
CSGTGAIYGYTF
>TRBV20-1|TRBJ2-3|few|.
TGCAGGTTGAACGGGCCCGGCCCAGATACGCAGTATTTT
CRLNGPGPDTQYF
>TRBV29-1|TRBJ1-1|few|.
TGCAGCGTTGATATTGAAGCTTTCTTT
CSVDIEAFF
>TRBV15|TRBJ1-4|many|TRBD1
TGTGCCACCAGTCAACCCGGGACAGCCAAAAAACTGTTTTTT
CATSQPGTAKKLFF
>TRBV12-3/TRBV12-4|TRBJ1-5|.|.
TGTGCCAGCAGTGACCGGGGGGGAAGCAATCAGCCCCAGCATTTT
CASSDRGGSNQPQHF
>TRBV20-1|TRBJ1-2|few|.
TGCAGTGCTAGCGGGCCCAGGGTCGACTATGGCTACACCTTC
CSASGPRVDYGYTF
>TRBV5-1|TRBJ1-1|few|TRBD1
TGCGCCAGCAGTCCCCAACAGGGACAGGTGAACACTGAAGCTTTCTTT
CASSPQQGQVNTEAFF
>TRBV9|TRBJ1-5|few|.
TGTGCCAGCAGCGTAGGGTCAGGGGTGAATCAGCCCCAGCATTTT
CASSVGSGVNQPQHF
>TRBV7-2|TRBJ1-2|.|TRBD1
TGTGCCAGCAGCTTAGCACAGGGGGAGAACTATGGCTACACCTTC
CASSLAQGENYGYTF
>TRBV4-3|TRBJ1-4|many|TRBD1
TGCGCCAGCAGCCAACCGGGACAGAGTAATGAAAAACTGTTTTTT
CASSQPGQSNEKLFF
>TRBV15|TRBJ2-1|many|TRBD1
TGTGCCACCAGCAGACATCCTCGGGACAGGTCCCTCCTCGGGTACAATGAGCAGTTCTTC
CATSRHPRDRSLLGYNEQFF
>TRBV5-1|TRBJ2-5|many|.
TGCGCCAGCAGCTCCCAACCGGACAGCCAAGAGACCCAGTACTTC
CASSSQPDSQETQYF
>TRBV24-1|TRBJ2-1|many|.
TGTGCCACCAGTGATTTGGAGGGCAATGAGCAGTTCTTC
CATSDLEGNEQFF
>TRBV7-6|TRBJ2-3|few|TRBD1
TGTGCCAGCAGCGCAACCGGGACAGGGATTACGTTGCAGTATTTT
CASSATGTGITLQYF
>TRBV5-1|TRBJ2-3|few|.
TGCGCCAGCAGCTTGGGACCGCTAAAGGCCACAGATACGCAGTATTTT
CASSLGPLKATDTQYF
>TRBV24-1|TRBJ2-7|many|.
TGTGCCACCAGTGAATCGGCAGACGACTACGAGCAGTACTTC
CATSESADDYEQYF
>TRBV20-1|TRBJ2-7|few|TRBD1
TGCAGTGCTACGGACAGGGGGCATTCCTACGAGCAGTACTTC
CSATDRGHSYEQYF
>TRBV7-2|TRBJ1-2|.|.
TGTGCCAGCAGCATTAGGGGGGGGGCTTTTGGCTATGGCTACACCTTC
CASSIRGGAFGYGYTF
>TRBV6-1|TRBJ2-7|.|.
TGTGCCAGCAGCCCCGGGATGATGAGCTCCTACGAGCAGTCCTTC
CASSPGMMSSYEQSF
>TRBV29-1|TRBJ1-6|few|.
TGCAGCGTTGAAGATCAGGGAAGGGCCCTCCACTTT
CSVEDQGRALHF
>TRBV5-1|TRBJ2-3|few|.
TGCGCCAGCAGCCCTCCTTCTAGCGGCACAGATACGCAGTATTTT
CASSPPSSGTDTQYF
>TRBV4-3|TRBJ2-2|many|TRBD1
TGCGCCAGCAGCCAAGATTGGACAGGGGGAGTCGGGGAGCTGTTTTTT
CASSQDWTGGVGELFF
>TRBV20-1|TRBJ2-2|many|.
TGCAGTGCTAGAAGTCTTGGTAGGACGGGGAGAACCGGGGAGCTGTTTTTT
CSARSLGRTGRTGELFF
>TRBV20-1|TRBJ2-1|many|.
TGCAGTGCTCCCACCCTTAGCAGCGATGAGCAGTTCTTC
CSAPTLSSDEQFF
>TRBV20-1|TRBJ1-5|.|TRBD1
TGCAGTGCTGGGGGACAGGGCGGTCAGCCCCAGCATTTT
CSAGGQGGQPQHF